This entry lists 22 T cell receptor beta chains sequenced from one sample in a study of regulatory T cells in long-lasting Graves disease. Construction of TCR beta libraries relied on iRepertoire HTBI primers and on Arm-PCR targeting CDR3 regions. Using its own MiXCR run on the multiplex PCR reads, TCRdb lists one record per CDR3 protein. The top ten hold roughly 30% of the sample, which has some 450,000 distinct CDR3 sequences, roughly a quarter seen once. This sample's time point: persistent/refractory GD, antithyroid drugs over 5 years with positive TRAb. The authors made the TCR library using RNA they extracted from PBMCs. The sequencing here drew on peripheral blood mononuclear cells (PBMCs), taken when the disease was refractory, from a patient treated with antithyroid drugs. These receptor sequences come from a female donor with Graves disease.

The rearrangement joins TRBV10-2 to TRBJ2-7, with TRBD2 matching 7 bases. The CDR3 has 15 amino acids. Germline-derived CDR1 and CDR2 are WSHSY and SAAADI. Losses at the gene ends were 6 bases for V and 2 bases for J; bases not matched to a gene: 10. The CDR3 spells CASRDLAGDPYEQYF. In DNA, the CDR3 is TGCGCCAGCAGGGACTTGGCGGGAGACCCCTACGAGCAGTACTTC.

This clonotype was counted ten times or more. In nucleotides, the CDR3 is TGCAGTGCAGTGGACCTTGGGTACTACGAGCAGTACTTC. Protein product: CSAVDLGYYEQYF. The genes are TRBV20-1 and TRBJ2-7; no clear D. Between the trimmed V and J ends, which lost 6 bases and 3 bases, there was a span of 15 bases. The CDR3 length is 13 residues. Germline V gene data show CDR1 as DFQATT and CDR2 as SNEGSKA (reference sequence).

This clonotype has at least ten counts. The chain uses TRBV6-1 and TRBJ1-1; D is uncertain. This CDR3 is built from 12 residues. Germline CDR1 MNHNS, CDR2 SASEGT. With 10 bases removed from V and 5 bases from J, the gap between germline ends came to 14 bases. CDR3 sequence (DNA): TGTGCCACCCTTAGAGGTGGTACTGAAGCTTTCTTT. Protein sequence: CATLRGGTEAFF.

Ten or more counts support this clonotype. The chain couples TRBV11-2 to TRBJ2-5; D may be TRBD2 (5 bases). The CDR3 contains 14 residues. Germline-derived CDR1 and CDR2 are SGHAT and FQNNGV. Trimming cost V 6 bases and J 3 bases, with 14 bases left between them. CDR3 in DNA: TGTGCCAGCAGAAAACCGGCGGGTAAAGAGACCCAGTACTTC. It specifies CASRKPAGKETQYF.

This clonotype was detected a few times. The chain recombines TRBV19 with TRBJ1-1; tentative D call: TRBD1 (6 bases). Trimming removed 4 bases at V and 7 bases at J, with 16 bases between. CDR3 size: 14 residues. In germline, CDR1 is LNHDA, CDR2 SQIVND (reference sequence). The CDR3 is CASSTRTAQHEAFF. DNA of the CDR3: TGTGCCAGTAGTACCCGGACAGCCCAACATGAAGCTTTCTTT.

This chain uses TRBV7-2 with TRBJ1-5, with D perhaps matching TRBD1 (5 bases). V was shortened by 6 bases and J by 6 bases, with 15 bases between the two germline ends. The CDR3 is 14 amino acids. CDR1 SGHTA and CDR2 FQGNSA come from the germline V gene. The chain's CDR3 is CASRGGGFTQPQHF. CDR3 DNA sequence: TGTGCCAGCAGGGGCGGGGGGTTCACTCAGCCCCAGCATTTT.

The CDR3 reads CASSLATGTGIQETQYF. The CDR3 DNA reads TGCGCCAGCAGCTTGGCAACCGGGACAGGAATCCAAGAGACCCAGTACTTC. The J gene is TRBJ2-5, the V gene TRBV5-1, with TRBD1 matching 8 bases. Trimming at V came to 0 bases and at J to 1 base, leaving 8 bases not matched to a gene. This CDR3 has 17 amino acids. CDR1 and CDR2 from the germline V gene are SGHRS and YFSETQ.

The chain's CDR3 is CSARPPGPSSNQPQHF. CDR3 nucleotides: TGCAGTGCTAGACCCCCGGGACCGTCAAGCAATCAGCCCCAGCATTTT. This chain uses TRBV20-1 with TRBJ1-5; a possible D gene is TRBD1 (5 bases). Germline-derived CDR1 and CDR2 are DFQATT and SNEGSKA (reference sequence). This CDR3 has 16 amino acids. V was trimmed by 2 bases and J by 1 base, leaving 15 bases between them.

This clonotype was picked up a small number of times. The chain combines TRBV29-1 with TRBJ1-1; no firm D call. Between the trimmed V and J ends, which lost 5 bases and 2 bases, there was a span of 15 bases. The CDR3 is 14 amino acids. Per the germline V gene, CDR1 is SQVTM and CDR2 is ANQGSEA. CDR3 coding DNA: TGCAGCGTTAAGTTGTCACAGATTAACACTGAAGCTTTCTTT. Amino acid sequence: CSVKLSQINTEAFF.

Turning to this clonotype: Since a much larger clone is just one base distant, this may be a read error. The CDR3 does not end in the conserved phenylalanine or tryptophan, so this is likely a read error. This chain uses TRBV6-1 with TRBJ1-1, with 7 bases matching TRBD1. The CDR3 covers 14 residues. Per germline, CDR1 MNHNS and CDR2 SASEGT. Germline trimming cut 4 bases from V and 2 bases from J; bases unmatched to any gene: 4. The CDR3 coding sequence is TGTGCCAGCAGTGCCAGACAGGGTAACACTGAAGCTTTCCTT. This translates into CASSARQGNTEAFL.

The chain links TRBV10-3 to TRBJ2-7; 12 nucleotides align to TRBD1. V was pared by 10 bases and J by 7 bases, with 8 bases of the junction left unmatched. In germline, CDR1 is ENHRY, CDR2 SYGVKD. CDR3 length: 13 amino acids. The CDR3: CATGGQGAWEQYF. CDR3 DNA sequence: TGTGCCACTGGGGGACAGGGGGCGTGGGAGCAGTACTTC.

This clonotype was counted only a few times. The V and J genes are TRBV18 and TRBJ2-4; tentative D call: TRBD2 (6 bases). Per the germline V gene, CDR1 is KGHSH and CDR2 is LQKENI. This CDR3 contains 17 residues. V was clipped by 2 bases and J by 0 bases, with 14 bases between them. CDR3 residues: CASSPNGRGLAKNIQYF. DNA for the CDR3: TGTGCCAGCTCACCAAACGGACGGGGGTTAGCCAAAAACATTCAGTACTTC.

The chain links TRBV5-1 to TRBJ2-2; unclear D gene. The CDR3 is 17 amino acids. Between the trimmed V and J ends, which lost 4 bases and 0 bases, there was a span of 16 bases. Germline CDR1 and CDR2: SGHRS and YFSETQ. For the CDR3, the DNA is TGCGCCAGCAGCAGGGATCCGGACCGGGCGAACACCGGGGAGCTGTTTTTT. Translated, it gives CASSRDPDRANTGELFF.

This chain joins TRBV5-1 and TRBJ2-3; D is unclear. CDR1 is SGHRS and CDR2 is YFSETQ in the germline V gene. This CDR3 has 13 amino acids. The V end was cut by 0 bases, the J end by 8 bases, with 10 bases between. The CDR3 here is CASSLVGRSTQYF. DNA of the CDR3: TGCGCCAGCAGCTTGGTAGGTAGGAGTACGCAGTATTTT.

This chain links TRBV9 with TRBJ2-2, with D maybe TRBD2 (7 bases). The CDR3 consists of 14 residues. CDR1 and CDR2 (germline): SGDLS, YYNGEE. The V and J ends lost 3 bases and 4 bases respectively, with 10 bases between them. The CDR3 sequence: CASSEGGVTGELFF. CDR3 bases: TGTGCCAGCAGCGAAGGGGGGGTCACCGGGGAGCTGTTTTTT.

The sample holds a few counts of this clonotype. CDR3 residues: CASSVSGSNQPQHF. As DNA, the CDR3 is TGTGCCAGCAGCGTATCGGGGAGCAATCAGCCCCAGCATTTT. The chain joins TRBV9 to TRBJ1-5; D is unclear. Deletions cut 1 base from V and 1 base from J, with 6 bases between. This CDR3 has 14 amino acids. Germline assignment: CDR1 SGDLS and CDR2 YYNGEE.

This clonotype was seen ten or more times. The V call is TRBV7-9, the J call TRBJ2-5, with D possibly being TRBD1 (6 bases). Germline V gene lookup returns CDR1 SEHNR and CDR2 FQNEAQ (reference sequence). This CDR3 spans 14 amino acids. V gave up 2 bases and J gave up 5 bases, with 12 bases separating them. CDR3 in DNA: TGTGCCAGCAGCTTATCCAGGGGTATGGAGACCCAGTACTTC. Residues: CASSLSRGMETQYF. The whole variable domain, remainder taken from reference TRBV7-9 and TRBJ2-5, is DTGVSQNPRHKITKRGQNVTFRCDPISEHNRLYWYRQTLGQGPEFLTYFQNEAQLEKSRLLSDRFSAERPKGSFSTLEIQRTEQGDSAMYLCASSLSRGMETQYFGPGTRLLVL.

This clonotype was seen a few times. The rearrangement links TRBV20-1 to TRBJ2-7; no clear D gene. The CDR3 is 12 residues long. V was pared by 6 bases and J by 4 bases, with 13 bases between. Per germline, CDR1 DFQATT and CDR2 SNEGSKA (reference sequence). In DNA, the CDR3 is TGCAGTGCCCCCCGGTCCCCGTACGAGCAGTACTTC. It is translated as CSAPRSPYEQYF.

The table lists this clonotype with many counts. The V call is TRBV12-3 or TRBV12-4, the J call TRBJ2-7; D perhaps matches TRBD1 (6 bases). The CDR3 has 12 residues. Trimming shortened V by 3 bases and J by 9 bases, and 12 bases separated the two germline ends. The DNA for the CDR3 is TGTGCCAGCAGTTTGGGGTCGGACAGGCAGTACTTC. It translates to CASSLGSDRQYF.

Many counts were recorded for this clonotype. The rearrangement joins TRBV6-1 to TRBJ1-2; 7 bases match TRBD1. Losses at the gene ends were 6 bases for V and 8 bases for J; bases not matched to a gene: 3. The CDR3 has 11 residues. Germline assignment: CDR1 MNHNS and CDR2 SASEGT. CDR3 protein: CASRTGWGYTF. DNA of the CDR3: TGTGCCAGCAGGACAGGGTGGGGCTACACCTTC.

This clonotype came up many times. This chain joins TRBV15 and TRBJ1-4; D uncertain. The CDR3 is 17 residues long. V was shortened by 1 base and J by 3 bases, with 15 bases between the two germline ends. Germline V CDR1 and CDR2: LNHNV, YYDKDF (reference sequence). CDR3: CATSRGSSTDANEKLFF. The DNA of the CDR3 is TGTGCCACCAGCAGAGGATCCTCGACCGATGCTAATGAAAAACTGTTTTTT.

J is TRBJ1-5 and V is TRBV4-2; D gene uncertain. CDR1 LGHNA and CDR2 YNFKEQ come from the germline V gene. The CDR3 is 18 amino acids. V lost 1 base and J 6 bases, leaving 22 bases between the germline ends. CDR3 sequence (DNA): TGTGCCAGCAGCCAAGTTTTGAATTTGTGGGAAGGGAGTCAGCCCCAGCATTTT. This codes for CASSQVLNLWEGSQPQHF.